This T cell receptor (beta chain) was profiled in a study of T cells in Graves' hyperthyroidism and ophthalmopathy. Diagnostic decisions used clinical symptoms, serum thyroxine and TRAb, thyroid ultrasound and orbital computed tomography. The study, taken as a whole, reports: Peripheral blood also featured most of the thyroid clonotypes expanded above 0.001.

This clonotype was seen a single time. The antigen remains undetermined. Germline CDR1 LNHDA, CDR2 SQIVND (reference sequence). The CDR3 length is 16 residues. V shed 2 bases and J 3 bases; nucleotides not matched to a gene: 6. The TCR beta CDR3 regions underwent amplification using RNA transcripts as the source. The TCR CDR3 was amplified in a first-round RT-PCR using the HTBI primer set. MiXCR was run by TCRdb on the multiplex PCR reads, yielding one entry per CDR3 protein. The sample has around 600,000 distinct CDR3 sequences; nearly 45% are singletons. The genes are TRBV19 and TRBJ1-2; 10 bases line up with TRBD1. The sequence came from an adult man with Graves' disease, either hyperthyroidism or ophthalmopathy (not recorded which). Specimen: peripheral blood or thyroid tissue (not recorded which). The CDR3 loop is CASSILPGQGYYGYTF. For the CDR3, the DNA is TGTGCCAGTAGTATACTACCGGGACAGGGGTACTATGGCTACACCTTC.